This passage covers 31 T cell receptor beta chains from one sample sequenced in a study of response to subunit inactivated influenza vaccine (dated by TCRdb to the late 2010s). Library method: RT-PCR. Sequencer: Illumina HiSeq 2500. Through fastp at Q25 and MiXCR, TCRdb rebuilt clones from the public reads, retaining in-frame beta chains. CDR3 protein sequences are deduplicated, and each keeps its most common genes and DNA. The sample contains around 850,000 distinct CDR3 sequences, 15% to 20% of them found a single time. The top ten constitute 9.5% to 13% of the sample. The specimen was PBMCs from blood, collected about 5 days after vaccination. The receptors shown here come from a man aged 50 to 59 who received an inactivated influenza vaccine. Donor details come from another sample of the same person, matched by shared clones.

This chain connects TRBV20-1 to TRBJ2-3; 7 bases agree with TRBD1. This CDR3 is 12 amino acids long. Germline V gene lookup returns CDR1 DFQATT and CDR2 SNEGSKA (reference sequence). CDR3 bases: TGCAGCGCCAGGGGGAGAGGGGATACGCAGTATTTT. Its translation: CSARGRGDTQYF.

A few counts support this clonotype. The V and J genes are TRBV6-2 or TRBV6-3 and TRBJ1-5, with 9 bases identical to TRBD1. CDR1 MNHEY and CDR2 SVGEGT come from the germline V gene. V dropped 1 base and J dropped 5; count of bases not matched to a gene: 9. The length of the CDR3 is 17 residues. The CDR3 spells CASSYWAGTGKDQPQHF. The CDR3 nucleotides are TGTGCCAGCAGTTACTGGGCTGGGACAGGGAAGGATCAGCCCCAGCATTTT.

This clonotype was picked up a small number of times. The rearrangement joins TRBV28 to TRBJ2-7, with 9 nucleotides matching TRBD2. J gave up 0 bases and V 1 base, and 10 bases lay outside the gene matches. Germline V gene sequence: CDR1 MDHEN, CDR2 SYDVKM. The CDR3 length is 18 residues. The CDR3 loop is CASSLSNGLAQSSYEQYF. The CDR3 DNA follows: TGTGCCAGCAGTTTATCAAATGGACTAGCGCAGAGCTCCTACGAGCAGTACTTC. Together with reference TRBV28 and TRBJ2-7, the CDR3 gives the full variable domain: DVKVTQSSRYLVKRTGEKVFLECVQDMDHENMFWYRQDPGLGLRLIYFSYDVKMKEKGDIPEGYSVSREKKERFSLILESASTNQTSMYLCASSLSNGLAQSSYEQYFGPGTRLTVT.

V usage is TRBV9 and J usage is TRBJ1-2; D is undetermined. This CDR3 comprises 13 residues. Germline V gene lookup returns CDR1 SGDLS and CDR2 YYNGEE. Trimming shortened V by 5 bases and J by 7 bases, and 15 bases separated the two germline ends. The chain's CDR3 is CASRNPTMGGYTF. The CDR3 DNA is TGTGCCAGCAGGAACCCGACGATGGGTGGCTACACCTTC.

This clonotype has only a few counts. The chain uses TRBV20-1 and TRBJ1-6; 7 bases map to TRBD1. The ends lost 6 bases at V and 7 bases at J; junction bases unmatched: 9. The germline gives CDR1 DFQATT, CDR2 SNEGSKA (reference sequence). The CDR3 covers 14 residues. Written as DNA, the CDR3 is TGCAGTGCATACCCCGGACAGGTCAATTCACCCCTCCACTTT. Translation gives CSAYPGQVNSPLHF.

This clonotype was observed a few times. This rearrangement joins TRBV5-5 to TRBJ2-3; 13 nucleotides agree with TRBD2. The V gene's germline CDR1 is SGHKS and CDR2 YYEKEE (reference sequence). The CDR3 spans 16 residues. The V and J ends lost 2 bases and 4 bases, in that order; junction bases with no gene match: 4. The CDR3 reads CASSFGLAGAADTQYF. CDR3 in DNA: TGTGCCAGCAGCTTCGGACTAGCGGGGGCGGCAGATACGCAGTATTTT.

The chain carries TRBV7-2 and TRBJ2-7, with D perhaps TRBD1 or TRBD2 (5 bases each). Trimming removed 5 bases at V and 1 base at J, with 15 bases between. The CDR3 totals 15 residues. Germline-derived CDR1 and CDR2 are SGHTA and FQGNSA. The DNA for the CDR3 is TGTGCCAGCAGCCGCAGAGGGGTAGGGTCCTACGAGCAGTACTTC. Its translation: CASSRRGVGSYEQYF. Filled out from reference TRBV7-2 and TRBJ2-7, the complete variable domain reads GAGVSQSPSNKVTEKGKDVELRCDPISGHTALYWYRQSLGQGLEFLIYFQGNSAPDKSGLPSDRFSAERTGGSVSTLTIQRTQQEDSAVYLCASSRRGVGSYEQYFGPGTRLTVT.

This clonotype was observed a few times. V gene TRBV5-1 combines with J gene TRBJ2-7; 7 nucleotides agree with TRBD1. The CDR3 extends over 14 amino acids. V lost 2 bases to trimming and J lost 6 bases; unmatched junction nucleotides: 8. Per germline, CDR1 SGHRS and CDR2 YFSETQ. The chain's CDR3 is CASSFGRGPIEQYF. CDR3 in DNA: TGCGCCAGCAGCTTCGGAAGGGGGCCGATCGAGCAGTACTTC.

The rearrangement joins TRBV29-1 to TRBJ2-7; D may be TRBD1 (5 bases). CDR1 and CDR2 (germline): SQVTM, ANQGSEA. The CDR3 runs to 11 residues. The germline V and J ends were trimmed by 4 bases and 5 bases, with 9 bases remaining between them. The CDR3 DNA is TGCAGCGTTGGACAGAGCCACGAGCAGTACTTC. Translating it yields CSVGQSHEQYF.

This clonotype was picked up one time. The V call is TRBV15, the J call TRBJ2-3; D is undetermined. Deletions cut 0 bases from V and 7 bases from J, with 11 bases between. Germline values: CDR1 LNHNV, CDR2 YYDKDF (reference sequence). The CDR3 is 14 amino acids. The CDR3 spells CATSRDWNRNTQYF. The CDR3 bases are TGTGCCACCAGCAGAGATTGGAACAGAAATACGCAGTATTTT.

In its sample, this clonotype was seen a few times. The chain links TRBV20-1 to TRBJ2-5; possibly TRBD2 for D (6 bases). CDR3 size: 14 residues. Germline lookup yields CDR1 DFQATT and CDR2 SNEGSKA (reference sequence). Trimming stripped 4 bases from V and 0 bases from J, with 12 bases between. The CDR3 DNA follows: TGCAGTGCTACCCTCGGGGGTTACCAAGAGACCCAGTACTTC. Protein sequence: CSATLGGYQETQYF.

This clonotype has just a few counts. The chain employs TRBV4-2 and TRBJ2-5; D is possibly TRBD2 (6 bases). V lost 1 base, J lost 2 bases, and 11 bases lay in between. This CDR3 region has 15 residues. Germline V CDR1 and CDR2: LGHNA, YNFKEQ. CDR3 protein: CASSQGDLSQETQYF. Here the CDR3 DNA reads TGTGCCAGCAGCCAAGGGGACTTATCTCAAGAGACCCAGTACTTC.

This clonotype was counted between two and nine times. This chain links TRBV6-2 or TRBV6-3 with TRBJ2-1; TRBD2 aligns across 14 bases. Germline lookup yields CDR1 MNHEY and CDR2 SVGEGT. V trimming: 4 bases; J trimming: 6 bases; junction bases outside the gene matches: 5. This CDR3 comprises 16 residues. The CDR3 spells CASSFAGLAGANEQFF. The CDR3 nucleotides read TGTGCCAGCAGTTTCGCGGGACTAGCGGGGGCCAATGAGCAGTTCTTC.

The gene calls are TRBV10-2 and TRBJ2-1; 10 bases line up with TRBD2. With 4 bases clipped from V and 0 bases from J, the junction kept 3 bases outside the gene matches. Germline values: CDR1 WSHSY, CDR2 SAAADI. The CDR3 totals 16 residues. CDR3 sequence: CASSGSSGSSYNEQFF. The CDR3 DNA sequence: TGCGCCAGCAGTGGTTCTAGCGGGAGCTCCTACAATGAGCAGTTCTTC.

The sample holds a few counts of this clonotype. The V call is TRBV15, the J call TRBJ2-1; 9 nucleotides align to TRBD1. The germline V gene has CDR1 LNHNV and CDR2 YYDKDF (reference sequence). The CDR3 is made up of 21 amino acids. Losses at the gene ends were 3 bases for V and 4 bases for J; bases not matched to a gene: 22. As DNA, the CDR3 is TGTGCCACCAGCAGTTACCTCTACAGGGGGCGTGTGGGGGGGAGTTACAATGAGCAGTTCTTC. Its translation is CATSSYLYRGRVGGSYNEQFF.

This clonotype was seen more than once but under ten times. The chain employs TRBV20-1 and TRBJ2-6; tentatively, D is TRBD2 (5 bases). In germline, CDR1 is DFQATT, CDR2 SNEGSKA (reference sequence). V lost 0 bases, J lost 2 bases, and 8 bases lay in between. The CDR3 runs to 15 residues. This CDR3 reads CSARDFGTGANVLTF. In nucleotides, the CDR3 is TGCAGTGCTAGAGATTTCGGGACTGGGGCCAACGTCCTGACTTTC.

The chain recombines TRBV29-1 with TRBJ2-1; 11 bases match TRBD1. V was pared by 4 bases and J by 8 bases, with 13 bases of the junction left unmatched. The CDR3 length is 16 residues. The V gene's germline CDR1 is SQVTM and CDR2 ANQGSEA. CDR3 bases: TGCAGCGTTGGGAGGATGGGGACAGGGGGGACGGATGAGCAGTTCTTC. This codes for CSVGRMGTGGTDEQFF.

The V and J genes are TRBV5-1 and TRBJ2-1; no clear D gene. From germline, CDR1 is SGHRS and CDR2 YFSETQ. The CDR3 loop spans 15 amino acids. The V end lost 2 bases, the J end lost 6 bases, and 15 bases lay between the germline ends. CDR3 region: CASSFDSHGLNEQFF. The CDR3 DNA follows: TGCGCCAGCAGCTTCGACTCGCACGGGCTCAATGAGCAGTTCTTC.

This clonotype was counted a few times. The genes are TRBV12-5 and TRBJ2-3; D possibly corresponds to TRBD1 (6 bases). Looked up from germline, CDR1 is LGHNT and CDR2 is FRNRAP. Trimming stripped 5 bases from V and 0 bases from J, with 15 bases between. The CDR3 has 16 amino acids. Here the CDR3 DNA reads TGTGCTAGTGGTGCCGGGACAAGGGATAGCACAGATACGCAGTATTTT. Translating gives CASGAGTRDSTDTQYF.

This clonotype was seen many times. The rearrangement joins TRBV7-2 to TRBJ1-3; D gene unclear. The germline V gene has CDR1 SGHTA and CDR2 FQGNSA. The CDR3 runs to 16 residues. V shed 1 base and J shed 0 bases, with 10 bases lying between them. This CDR3 is CASSLVPAGSGNTIYF. The CDR3 nucleotides are TGTGCCAGCAGCTTAGTTCCGGCAGGCTCTGGAAACACCATATATTTT.

The chain recombines TRBV18 with TRBJ2-7; no clear D gene. V lost 3 bases to trimming and J lost 6 bases, with 15 bases between them. The CDR3 loop spans 14 amino acids. The germline CDR1 and CDR2 sequences are KGHSH and LQKENI. The CDR3 is CASSPLTPDTEQYF. The CDR3 DNA sequence: TGTGCCAGCTCACCGTTGACCCCGGATACCGAGCAGTACTTC.

Ten or more counts support this clonotype. This rearrangement joins TRBV9 to TRBJ2-1; TRBD2 agrees at 7 bases. Germline values: CDR1 SGDLS, CDR2 YYNGEE. CDR3 length equals 15 residues. The V and J ends lost 3 bases and 5 bases, in that order; junction bases with no gene match: 8. This chain's CDR3 is CASSAPGTMNNEQFF. The CDR3 nucleotides read TGTGCCAGCAGCGCCCCAGGGACTATGAACAATGAGCAGTTCTTC.

The sample holds many counts of this clonotype. CDR3 sequence: CASSQDEGGKVYEQYF. CDR3 sequence (DNA): TGCGCCAGCAGCCAAGATGAGGGAGGTAAAGTCTACGAGCAGTACTTC. The chain joins TRBV4-3 to TRBJ2-7, with a weak D call TRBD2 (6 bases). The CDR3 consists of 16 residues. Germline V gene sequence: CDR1 LGHNA, CDR2 YSLEER. V gave up 0 bases and J gave up 3 bases, with 15 bases separating them.

This clonotype was recorded a few times. The chain combines TRBV20-1 with TRBJ2-2, with D unclear. Germline V gene lookup returns CDR1 DFQATT and CDR2 SNEGSKA (reference sequence). Trimming took off 3 bases at V and 6 bases at J, with 11 bases between the two ends. The CDR3 is 13 residues long. For the CDR3, the DNA is TGCAGTGCTAGCCCCCGGGTTTCCGGGGAGCTGTTTTTT. Translation: CSASPRVSGELFF.

V is TRBV7-9 and J is TRBJ2-1; D ambiguous. The germline V and J ends were trimmed by 6 bases and 9 bases, with 12 bases remaining between them. Germline V gene lookup returns CDR1 SEHNR and CDR2 FQNEAQ (reference sequence). This CDR3 has 12 amino acids. CDR3 sequence: CASRGEGGEQFF. In nucleotides, the CDR3 is TGTGCCAGCAGAGGTGAAGGTGGTGAGCAGTTCTTC. The whole variable domain, filled in from reference TRBV7-9 and TRBJ2-1, reads DTGVSQNPRHKITKRGQNVTFRCDPISEHNRLYWYRQTLGQGPEFLTYFQNEAQLEKSRLLSDRFSAERPKGSFSTLEIQRTEQGDSAMYLCASRGEGGEQFFGPGTRLTVL.

The chain has TRBV20-1 and TRBJ1-5; TRBD1 is a possible D gene (5 bases). In germline, CDR1 is DFQATT, CDR2 SNEGSKA (reference sequence). The CDR3 loop spans 15 amino acids. V gave up 3 bases and J gave up 2 bases, with 14 bases separating them. CDR3 protein: CSARGQMGGNQPQHF. CDR3 nucleotide sequence: TGCAGTGCTAGGGGTCAAATGGGGGGCAATCAGCCCCAGCATTTT.

The genes are TRBV15 and TRBJ1-6; D uncertain. The ends were cut back, 7 bases at V and 0 bases at J, with 7 bases in the middle. CDR1 and CDR2 from the germline V gene are LNHNV and YYDKDF (reference sequence). The CDR3 has 14 residues. For the CDR3, the DNA is TGTGCCACCACCCGGAGCTCCTATAATTCACCCCTCCACTTT. Amino acid sequence: CATTRSSYNSPLHF.

This clonotype came up a few times. The chain carries TRBV6-1 and TRBJ1-4, with no clear D. CDR3 length: 12 amino acids. Germline values: CDR1 MNHNS, CDR2 SASEGT. The V end lost 6 bases, the J end lost 7 bases, and 9 bases lay between the germline ends. CDR3 region: CASRPGAEKLFF. The CDR3, as DNA: TGTGCCAGCAGGCCGGGAGCTGAAAAACTGTTTTTT.

The sample holds a few counts of this clonotype. The chain is built from TRBV5-1 and TRBJ1-6, with D unresolved. The germline CDR1 and CDR2 sequences are SGHRS and YFSETQ. V was pared by 0 bases and J by 7 bases, with 5 bases between. The CDR3 is made up of 13 amino acids. This chain's CDR3 is CASSLEVNSPLHF. The DNA of the CDR3 is TGCGCCAGCAGCTTGGAGGTGAATTCACCCCTCCACTTT. Looking up the rest from reference TRBV5-1 and TRBJ1-6 gives the full variable domain: KAGVTQTPRYLIKTRGQQVTLSCSPISGHRSVSWYQQTPGQGLQFLFEYFSETQRNKGNFPGRFSGRQFSNSRSEMNVSTLELGDSALYLCASSLEVNSPLHFGNGTRLTVT.

This chain uses TRBV14 with TRBJ1-6; D gene unclear. CDR1 is SGHDN and CDR2 is FVKESK in the germline V gene. Trimming removed 0 bases at V and 5 bases at J, with 5 bases between. This CDR3 region has 14 residues. The CDR3 DNA follows: TGTGCCAGCAGCCAAGAGACCAATAATTCACCCCTCCACTTT. This codes for CASSQETNNSPLHF.

In its sample, this clonotype was seen a few times. V gene TRBV24-1 combines with J gene TRBJ2-7, with D uncertain. The germline gives CDR1 KGHDR, CDR2 SFDVKD. The CDR3 has 14 residues. V lost 4 bases and J lost 4, with 13 bases in between. Written as DNA, the CDR3 is TGTGCCACCAGTGACACTCTCCCCCCTTACGAGCAGTACTTC. This sequence encodes CATSDTLPPYEQYF.